This T cell receptor (beta chain) was retrieved from a study of identical twins. Trimming removed 5 bases from V and 4 bases from J; junction bases left unmatched: 6. Germline loops: CDR1 MNHNS, CDR2 SASEGT. The CDR3 has 14 amino acids. This clonotype was seen a handful of times. One entry per CDR3 protein results from TCRdb running MiXCR on the 5' RACE reads. The sample carries fewer than 900,000 distinct CDR3 sequences, around a sixth recorded once. The data were also submitted as part of a second study, on T cells expressing NK-cell markers.

The clonotype originates from a young woman in good health. This chain uses TRBV6-1 with TRBJ2-5; 8 nucleotides align to TRBD1. The source material was PBMCs. The CDR3 DNA follows: TGTGCCAGCAGTATCCAGGGGGCTGGAGAGACCCAGTACTTC. This codes for CASSIQGAGETQYF.